The next 20 T cell receptor beta chains were all read from a single sample in a study of beta chain features in type 1 diabetes. What was sequenced were expressed TCRB transcripts, since all of the isolated RNA had been reverse transcribed. TCRdb's copy holds only in-frame clones and misses some; the assay was immunoSEQ multiplex PCR. The repertoire has 300,000 to 400,000 clones, roughly 11% of them found once; the top ten carry 0.015%. Sequencing was done on a sample of naive CD4+ T cells from blood. The receptors were gathered from a woman in her twenties or thirties in good health.

J is TRBJ2-5 and V is TRBV30, with TRBD2 matching over 12 bases. Losses at the gene ends were 3 bases for V and 4 bases for J; bases not matched to a gene: 3. CDR3 length: 14 residues. Germline V CDR1 and CDR2: GTSNPN, SVGIG (reference sequence). CDR3 residues: CAWRTSGRRETQYF. CDR3 in DNA: TGTGCCTGGAGGACTAGCGGGAGAAGAGAGACCCAGTACTTC.

The table lists this clone with a few counts. This chain joins TRBV19 and TRBJ2-1, with 7 nucleotides matching TRBD1. V dropped 8 bases and J dropped 6; count of bases not matched to a gene: 10. Germline V gives CDR1 LNHDA, CDR2 SQIVND (reference sequence). The CDR3 length is 14 residues. The CDR3 spells CASERSSGGNEQFF. The CDR3 DNA reads as TGTGCCAGTGAACGGTCCTCAGGGGGCAATGAGCAGTTCTTC.

In this sample, this clone turned up a few times. V is TRBV6-1 and J is TRBJ2-1; tentative D call: TRBD2 (6 bases). The CDR3 consists of 18 residues. Germline V CDR1 and CDR2: MNHNS, SASEGT. Between the trimmed V and J ends, which lost 2 bases and 0 bases, there was a span of 17 bases. CDR3 nucleotides: TGTGCCAGCAGTGAAAACAGATCGGGGAGGATCTCCTACAATGAGCAGTTCTTC. Amino acids: CASSENRSGRISYNEQFF.

The V and J genes are TRBV5-4 and TRBJ2-3; D unclear. Germline values: CDR1 SGHNT, CDR2 YYREEE (reference sequence). This CDR3 has 17 residues. Deletions cut 0 bases from V and 3 bases from J, with 17 bases between. The CDR3 loop reads CASSLGSAGSTTDTQYF. The CDR3 DNA reads TGTGCCAGCAGCTTGGGATCCGCCGGGTCCACAACAGATACGCAGTATTTT.

The rearrangement links TRBV6-5 to TRBJ2-1; no reliable D call. In germline, CDR1 is MNHEY, CDR2 SVGAGI. The V and J ends lost 6 bases and 10 bases respectively, with 16 bases between them. This CDR3 has 13 residues. The CDR3 bases are TGTGCCAGCAGACCCCTAGTCTTACGCGAGCAGTTCTTC. Translation gives CASRPLVLREQFF.

The chain has TRBV7-6 and TRBJ2-7; TRBD2 matches 11 bases. CDR1 and CDR2 (germline): SGHVS, FNYEAQ. V shed 3 bases and J 3 bases; nucleotides not matched to a gene: 10. This CDR3 has 17 amino acids. CDR3: CASSLISGRAGDYEQYF. DNA of the CDR3: TGTGCCAGCAGCTTGATTAGCGGGAGGGCAGGAGACTACGAGCAGTACTTC.

The chain employs TRBV28 and TRBJ2-7; 7 bases map to TRBD1. The CDR3 covers 14 residues. Germline V gene lookup returns CDR1 MDHEN and CDR2 SYDVKM. With 6 bases clipped from V and 4 bases from J, the junction kept 9 bases outside the gene matches. The CDR3 here is CASRPTGIKYEQYF. The CDR3 DNA reads as TGTGCCAGCAGACCGACAGGGATCAAGTACGAGCAGTACTTC.

The V gene is TRBV19, the J gene TRBJ2-5; 9 bases fit TRBD2. Trimming took 4 bases from V and 7 from J; bases not matched to a gene: 10. In germline, CDR1 is LNHDA, CDR2 SQIVND (reference sequence). CDR3 length: 15 residues. This chain's CDR3 is CASSTVAGDLGTQYF. The CDR3 bases are TGTGCCAGTAGTACCGTAGCGGGAGATTTGGGGACCCAGTACTTC.

This clone has only a few counts. The rearrangement joins TRBV18 to TRBJ2-1; 7 nucleotides match TRBD2. V lost 1 base and J lost 2; bases outside the gene matches: 8. CDR1 is KGHSH, CDR2 LQKENI, per germline. The CDR3 covers 17 residues. For the CDR3, the DNA is TGTGCCAGCTCACCACTGGTAGCCGCGGGGGCCTACAATGAGCAGTTCTTC. Translation: CASSPLVAAGAYNEQFF. The full variable domain, rest sourced from reference TRBV18 and TRBJ2-1, is NAGVMQNPRHLVRRRGQEARLRCSPMKGHSHVYWYRQLPEEGLKFMVYLQKENIIDESGMPKERFSAEFPKEGPSILRIQQVVRGDSAAYFCASSPLVAAGAYNEQFFGPGTRLTVL.

The gene calls are TRBV18 and TRBJ1-4, with a possible D match to TRBD1 (5 bases). V lost 2 bases to trimming and J lost 3 bases, with 13 bases between them. The CDR3 is made up of 16 amino acids. Looked up from germline, CDR1 is KGHSH and CDR2 is LQKENI. CDR3: CASSPAQGGSNEKLFF. The CDR3 nucleotides read TGTGCCAGCTCACCAGCCCAGGGAGGGTCTAATGAAAAACTGTTTTTT.

The chain is built from TRBV28 and TRBJ1-1; D is perhaps TRBD1 (5 bases). The CDR3 contains 16 residues. V was trimmed by 10 bases and J by 7 bases, leaving 28 bases between them. The germline V gene encodes CDR1 MDHEN and CDR2 SYDVKM. The CDR3 sequence is CATEPVWGVRGVEAFF. The CDR3 region has the DNA TGTGCCACGGAACCCGTCTGGGGCGTCCGTGGAGTTGAAGCTTTCTTT.

The chain uses TRBV29-1 and TRBJ2-7; D may be TRBD1 (5 bases). CDR1 SQVTM and CDR2 ANQGSEA come from the germline V gene. This CDR3 spans 11 amino acids. V was clipped by 7 bases and J by 1 base, with 8 bases between them. The CDR3 loop is CSATASYEQYF. CDR3 nucleotide sequence: TGCAGCGCGACAGCATCCTACGAGCAGTACTTC.

This clone has only a few counts. This rearrangement joins TRBV28 to TRBJ1-5; D not resolved. There are 16 residues in the CDR3. The germline gives CDR1 MDHEN, CDR2 SYDVKM. The V end was cut by 3 bases, the J end by 0 bases, with 12 bases between. DNA of the CDR3: TGTGCCAGCAGTTTGCTAGGGAGATCTAGCAATCAGCCCCAGCATTTT. Translated: CASSLLGRSSNQPQHF.

The chain employs TRBV15 and TRBJ2-5; D might be TRBD1 (6 bases). The CDR3 sequence is 17 residues long. V lost 1 base, J lost 2 bases, and 17 bases lay in between. CDR1 is LNHNV and CDR2 is YYDKDF in the germline V gene (reference sequence). The CDR3 loop reads CATSRGPLRDIQETQYF. The CDR3 DNA reads TGTGCCACCAGCAGAGGCCCGCTCCGGGACATACAAGAGACCCAGTACTTC.

This rearrangement joins TRBV5-4 to TRBJ2-5; 8 bases agree with TRBD1. CDR3 size: 16 residues. The germline gives CDR1 SGHNT, CDR2 YYREEE (reference sequence). J lost 7 bases, V lost 3 bases, and 14 bases had no gene match. The CDR3 sequence is CASSSASGGYGGTQYF. The CDR3 DNA is TGTGCCAGCAGCTCAGCCTCAGGGGGCTACGGTGGGACCCAGTACTTC.

This chain joins TRBV4-3 and TRBJ2-3; 12 nucleotides align to TRBD2. V lost 0 bases to trimming and J lost 2 bases; unmatched junction nucleotides: 6. This CDR3 is built from 18 residues. Germline lookup yields CDR1 LGHNA and CDR2 YSLEER. CDR3 in DNA: TGCGCCAGCAGCCAAGATGTGACTAGCGGGAGTTCCACAGATACGCAGTATTTT. Translated: CASSQDVTSGSSTDTQYF.

This clone was observed a single time. The rearrangement joins TRBV20-1 to TRBJ2-7; unclear D gene. V was shortened by 3 bases and J by 4 bases, with 7 bases between the two germline ends. This CDR3 region has 11 residues. From germline, CDR1 is DFQATT and CDR2 SNEGSKA (reference sequence). CDR3 amino acids: CSASIVYEQYF. DNA of the CDR3: TGCAGTGCTAGTATAGTGTACGAGCAGTACTTC.

This chain uses TRBV30 with TRBJ2-7; a possible D gene is TRBD1 (6 bases). Germline V lookup: CDR1 GTSNPN, CDR2 SVGIG (reference sequence). V was pared by 4 bases and J by 2 bases, with 6 bases between. The CDR3 runs to 11 residues. This CDR3 is CAWTGAYEQYF. CDR3 bases: TGTGCCTGGACAGGGGCCTACGAGCAGTACTTC.

The sample holds many counts of this clone. The V call is TRBV23-1, the J call TRBJ2-3; TRBD2 might be the D (6 bases). TRBV23-1 is an ORF, and what it does is uncertain. With 3 bases removed from V and 0 bases from J, the gap between germline ends came to 7 bases. This CDR3 region has 14 residues. The CDR3 sequence is CASSQSGSTDTQYF. In DNA, the CDR3 is TGCGCCAGCAGTCAGAGCGGGAGCACAGATACGCAGTATTTT.

CDR3 bases: TGTGCCAGCCTTCGCTCGATGGGGGCTAGCGGGGCGCCTACCCAAGAGACCCAGTACTTC. It is translated as CASLRSMGASGAPTQETQYF. The chain carries TRBV18 and TRBJ2-5; 9 nucleotides match TRBD2. J lost 1 base, V lost 8 bases, and 23 bases had no gene match. CDR1 is KGHSH, CDR2 LQKENI, per germline. This CDR3 is built from 20 residues.